These 4 T cell receptor beta chains share one sample of origin, sequenced in a study of cytomegalovirus exposure and HLA in healthy donors. The PCR had 60 Vbeta and 13 Jbeta primers. Using immunoSEQ multiplex PCR, the repertoire was profiled, and TCRdb retains in-frame clones only, with some absent. The data hold about 180,000 clones, with roughly 82% observed a single time. Sequencing was performed on PBMCs. These receptors originate from a girl aged 2 to 10 in good health and CMV-seropositive.

The chain uses TRBV5-1 and TRBJ1-4; maybe TRBD1 (6 bases). V lost 4 bases, J lost 4 bases, and 11 bases lay in between. Germline CDR1 and CDR2: SGHRS and YFSETQ. The CDR3 extends over 14 amino acids. CDR3 in DNA: TGCGCCAGCAGCACGGACAGTAATAATGAAAAACTGTTTTTT. Encoded protein: CASSTDSNNEKLFF.

The table lists this clone with a few counts. The chain carries TRBV6-5 and TRBJ2-7, with 9 positions matching TRBD1. Germline CDR1 and CDR2: MNHEY and SVGAGI. There are 15 residues in the CDR3. Trimming at V came to 5 bases and at J to 0 bases, leaving 5 bases not matched to a gene. The CDR3 protein is CASSRRQGGSYEQYF. The CDR3 bases are TGTGCCAGCAGTCGTCGACAGGGGGGCTCCTACGAGCAGTACTTC.

The V and J genes are TRBV19 and TRBJ2-5; maybe TRBD2 (7 bases). V lost 2 bases and J 3 bases, leaving 13 bases between the germline ends. The CDR3 extends over 15 amino acids. The germline CDR1 and CDR2 sequences are LNHDA and SQIVND (reference sequence). The DNA of the CDR3 is TGTGCCAGTAGTATACCGGGAGGACAGAAAGAGACCCAGTACTTC. Translation: CASSIPGGQKETQYF. Supplemented by reference TRBV19 and TRBJ2-5, the full variable domain reads DGGITQSPKYLFRKEGQNVTLSCEQNLNHDAMYWYRQDPGQGLRLIYYSQIVNDFQKGDIAEGYSVSREKKESFPLTVTSAQKNPTAFYLCASSIPGGQKETQYFGPGTRLLVL.

This clone was observed a single time. J is TRBJ2-7 and V is TRBV21-1; TRBD1 was called by the table and not checked on the DNA. TRBV21-1 represents a pseudogene. The CDR3 covers 18 residues. CDR3 in amino acids: CASSTKVVAGGPSYEQYF. In DNA form, the CDR3 reads TGTGCCAGCAGCACCAAAGTGGTGGCAGGGGGTCCGTCCTACGAGCAGTACTTC.